Listed below are T cell receptor beta chains from one sample, sequenced in a study of blood T cell repertoires in COVID-19. Generated by immunoSEQ multiplex PCR, the TCRdb table keeps only in-frame clones and is missing some. The sample yields around 250,000 clones, about four fifths seen once. Input material: peripheral blood. These receptors were taken from a woman younger than 30 with acute or convalescent COVID-19. Both conserved end residues are part of each CDR3. Fields, in order: J gene, clone size, CDR3 length, D gene, V gene, CDR3 protein. D genes are given only for firm matches. Rows give clone size only sometimes, using once, few, many, or a class for an expanded clone.

TRBJ2-3,.,15,.,TRBV6-5,CASRGGGKGTDTQYF
TRBJ2-7,.,15,TRBD1,TRBV7-6,CASSTHRDRPHEQYF
TRBJ2-7,.,15,.,TRBV7-9,CASSLETSIRGEQYF
TRBJ2-1,.,16,.,TRBV9,CASSVYPDGSWNEQFF
TRBJ2-7,few,14,TRBD2,TRBV7-2,CASSGLAGTYAQYF
TRBJ2-5,.,15,TRBD2,TRBV6-5,CASSPRTSEQETQYF
TRBJ1-2,.,15,TRBD1,TRBV2,CASSSTGQGTYGYTF
TRBJ1-2,.,14,TRBD1,TRBV6-5,CASTEGRGRDGYTF
TRBJ1-4,.,15,.,TRBV27,CASSLVLQGLLKLFF
TRBJ2-7,.,15,TRBD2,TRBV19,CAPNRGLAGSYEQYF
TRBJ2-3,.,21,.,TRBV1,CTSSQEMPASGGTPSTDTQYF
TRBJ2-1,few,16,TRBD1,TRBV27,CASSLRQGITFNEQFF
TRBJ1-6,.,14,.,TRBV30,CAWNAGYLNSPLHF
TRBJ1-2,.,14,TRBD1,TRBV25-1,CASSVQGANYGYTF
TRBJ1-2,.,13,TRBD1,TRBV28,CASSLSAGGGYTF
TRBJ2-1,.,14,.,TRBV24-1,CATSVNLIGDEQFF
TRBJ2-1,.,15,TRBD2,TRBV10-3,CAISVALAGRDEQFF
TRBJ2-1,once,14,.,TRBV21-1,CASSPRGLAGEQFF
TRBJ2-1,.,16,.,TRBV4-2,CASSQESGAGYNEQFF
TRBJ2-3,.,15,TRBD2,TRBV7-6,CASGVAGVRGDTQYF
TRBJ2-7,.,12,TRBD1,TRBV27,CASGQGYYEQYF
TRBJ2-1,.,16,TRBD2,TRBV7-2,CASSEWTSGILYEQFF
TRBJ1-2,.,15,.,TRBV19,CASRVSLTAIYGYTF
TRBJ1-1,.,12,.,TRBV30,CAWRGQVAEAFF
TRBJ1-3,.,18,.,TRBV7-2,CASSPTLPTAYSGNTIYF
TRBJ2-3,.,15,.,TRBV7-2,CASSSQLVARVGQYF
TRBJ1-5,.,14,.,TRBV10-1,CASSGQEPNQPQHF
TRBJ2-5,.,15,TRBD2,TRBV2,CASSGLAGGLETQYF
TRBJ1-2,.,14,TRBD1,TRBV30,CAWSAGAGGYGYTF
TRBJ2-3,.,16,TRBD2,TRBV3-1/TRBV3-2,CASSYGLAGAGDTQYF
TRBJ2-7,.,16,TRBD1,TRBV5-1,CASSLGQGYRPYEQYF
TRBJ2-2,once,14,.,TRBV11-3,CASSPGGITGELFF
TRBJ2-1,.,19,.,TRBV7-3,CASSLMVTGGDSVANEQFF
TRBJ1-5,.,14,TRBD1,TRBV4-1,CASSHGQGNQPQHF
TRBJ2-2,.,16,TRBD2,TRBV9,CASSVSGDSNTGELFF
TRBJ2-3,.,16,TRBD1,TRBV7-2,CASTWGDRVITDTQYF
TRBJ2-1,.,14,.,TRBV30,CAWSVLRGYNEQFF
TRBJ1-1,few,14,TRBD1,TRBV7-9,CASSSPGQGTEAFF
TRBJ1-1,.,17,TRBD1,TRBV5-1,CASSLGQGGSVDTEAFF